This TCR beta chain derives from a study of T cells in Graves' hyperthyroidism and ophthalmopathy (dated by TCRdb to 2018 to 2020). Regarding the complete study: Peripheral blood samples were taken at initial diagnosis, before any treatment was given. After blood sampling, hyperthyroidism patients were treated with methimazole at a starting dose of 30 mg daily, and ophthalmopathy patients were treated with high-dose intravenous methylprednisolone. A discovery cohort of roughly 100 patients, roughly 40 with Graves' ophthalmopathy and over 55 with stable Graves' hyperthyroidism, was used to find distinguishing TCR V-J signatures. Whether ophthalmopathy could be predicted prospectively was tested in an independent validation cohort made up of some 20 hyperthyroidism patients plus 17 patients who later progressed to ophthalmopathy. The paper describes TCR Vbeta CDR3 sequencing of 120 to 150 peripheral blood samples, made up of roughly 40 ophthalmopathy patients, around 78 hyperthyroidism patients and roughly 17 progressor patients. Thyroid tissue and blood T-cell repertoires from more than 5 Graves' hyperthyroidism patients were also compared in the study. For training and testing, the roughly 97 patients in the discovery cohort were randomly divided in a 7:3 ratio.

Graves' hyperthyroidism was defined as stable when no progression to ophthalmopathy occurred over 18 months of follow-up. Hyperthyroidism patients were aged 18 to 65 years and newly diagnosed, with disease duration of less than 2 months. Patients with uncontrolled infections, other autoimmune diseases, pregnancy or lactation were excluded. Diagnoses were established on the basis of clinical symptoms, serum thyroxine and TRAb, thyroid ultrasound, and orbital computed tomography. Ficoll-Paque density gradient centrifugation was used to isolate PBMCs from around 10 ml of fresh peripheral blood. Total RNA was extracted with Trizol reagent, and quality was checked on an Agilent 2100 Bioanalyzer. Study-level results and caveats: Blood samples also contained most of the expanded thyroid clonotypes (frequency above 0.001), which suggests that blood repertoires may reflect thyroid immune responses. Ophthalmopathy was separated from stable hyperthyroidism by a 13 V-J signature model, with approximately 90% sensitivity and 81% to 82% specificity obtained in cross-validation and 80%/75% obtained in testing. During validation, the model predicted progression to ophthalmopathy a median of around six months ahead of onset, with around 71% sensitivity and almost 75% specificity. No statistical method was used to set the sample size in advance, and investigators knew the group allocation.

The germline V gene (reference sequence) yields DFQATT for CDR1 and SNEGSKA for CDR2. The CDR3 spans 13 residues, from the cysteine through the phenylalanine. Left in the record is the CDR3 DNA by itself, 39 bases read in frame from the first base. The TCR beta CDR3 regions were amplified from the RNA transcripts. For the first round of RT-PCR on the TCR CDR3, the HTBI primer set was used together with the Qiagen OneStep RT-PCR kit. Libraries were constructed in a second round of multiplex PCR, after which size selection and purification were carried out. Libraries were sequenced paired-end with 100 bp reads on an Illumina HiSeq2000. The original pipeline was this. SOAPnuke was used to process the raw data, removing reads that contained adapters or uncalled bases, had a mean Phred below 15, or lacked an exact match to the constant primer or identifier. High-quality paired reads were merged with COPE v1.2.5, and unique nucleotide sequences were defined as clonotypes. Clonotypes were aligned to IMGT TRBV, TRBD and TRBJ reference segments using MiTCR v1.1. Only V-J combinations with frequency above 0.0001, covering about 99% of repertoires, were analysed. The TCS score was defined as F50 (clonal expansion) divided by E x V (chaos), with BLOSUM62-based TCRdist calculated between CDR3 peptides within each V-J. Welch's t-statistics and random forest reduced 500 to 650 V-J features to 13, which were used in a naive Bayes classifier (R e1071). The public reads were run again by TCRdb, first through fastp at Q25 and then through MiXCR, and only productive beta chains were kept. Entries that share a CDR3 protein sequence are merged under the most common genes and DNA. These V and J calls derive from TCRdb rather than the authors' analysis. This sample holds approximately 320,000 distinct CDR3 sequences; 16% were observed only once. The ten largest clones take up around a third of the sample.

Note on this clonotype: Its antigen has not been determined. The junction departs from the called germline gene at one end, perhaps through a read error.

The chain is assembled from TRBV20-1 and TRBJ1-1; TRBD1 is a possible D gene, resting on 5 matching bases. This TCR was recovered from a man aged 25-45 years with Graves' hyperthyroidism. Sequences were obtained from blood. The CDR3 region has the sequence CSARWSGNAEAFF. The sequenced DNA: TGCAGTGCTAGATGGTCAGGGAACGCTGAAGCTTTCTTT.